The entry below gives a single TCR beta chain sequence along with its context. The CDR3 is 12 amino acids. CDR1 is MNHEY and CDR2 is SVGEGT in the germline V gene. The V gene lost 5 bases and the J gene lost 1 base, with 5 bases spanning the gap. These data are taken from a study of T cell responses to AZD1222 COVID-19 vaccine. Study-wide background: Pooling was applied to second doses at about 4 or about 12 weeks.

Profiling relied on immunoSEQ multiplex PCR, and the TCRdb table lists in-frame clones only, not all of them. The profile shows about 110,000 clones, roughly nine tenths of them singletons. The rearrangement uses TRBV6-2 or TRBV6-3 and TRBJ2-5; D is undetermined. Specimen: peripheral blood, collected on day 0 of AZD1222 vaccination. This sequence originates from an adult in good health. CDR3 bases: TGTGCCAGCAGTAACACCCAAGAGACCCAGTACTTC. This encodes CASSNTQETQYF.